Presented here are 21 T cell receptor beta chains from one specimen sequenced in a study of T cell repertoires in cytomegalovirus infection (dated by TCRdb to between 2017 and 2020). Sequencing relied on an Illumina HiSeq 1500. TCRdb applied fastp at Q25 and MiXCR to the public reads, then kept only in-frame beta chains. Each CDR3 protein appears once, grouped with its most common genes and DNA. Present in this sample are about 740,000 distinct CDR3 sequences, 35% of which were seen just once. The top ten constitute 2.5% to 3.5% of the sample. Material: PBMCs. These receptors came from a human donor in good health (CMV status not recorded). Some clones in this sample may be carry-over from other donors' samples.

Worth noting for this clonotype: This may stem from a read error, because a much larger clone lies one nucleotide away. The chain is built from TRBV2 and TRBJ2-7; the match to TRBD1 covers 9 bases. The CDR3 covers 13 residues. Looked up from germline, CDR1 is SNHLY and CDR2 is FYNNEI. CDR3 protein: CDSSGTGTYEQYF. CDR3 in DNA: TGTGACAGCTCCGGGACAGGGACCTACGAGCAGTACTTC. The full variable domain, its missing parts supplied by reference TRBV2 and TRBJ2-7, is EPEVTQTPSHQVTQMGQEVILRCVPISNHLYFYWYRQILGQKVEFLVSFYNNEISEKSEIFDDQFSVERPDGSNFTLKIRSTKLEDSAMYFCDSSGTGTYEQYFGPGTRLTVT.

This clonotype was recorded once. With a much larger clone just one base away, this may be a read error. V gene TRBV5-6 combines with J gene TRBJ1-1, with D possibly TRBD1 on 6 matching bases. Germline-derived CDR1 and CDR2 are SGHDT and YYEEEE. The CDR3 is made up of 14 amino acids. CDR3 in DNA: TGTGCCAGCAGCTTCTGGGGGCCGAACACTGAAGCTTTATTT. This codes for CASSFWGPNTEALF.

The rearrangement links TRBV24-1 to TRBJ2-2; D gene unclear. Germline CDR1 KGHDR, CDR2 SFDVKD. This CDR3 has 12 amino acids. V shed 3 bases and J shed 8 bases, with 6 bases lying between them. The DNA of the CDR3 is TGTGCCACCAGTGATCTAACTGGGGAGCTGTTTTTT. Translating gives CATSDLTGELFF.

This clonotype was recorded once. Written as DNA, the CDR3 is TGTGCCACTCAAGCGGAGGGAGAGACCCAGTACTTC. Its translation is CATQAEGETQYF. The chain employs TRBV10-3 and TRBJ2-5, with D tentatively TRBD2 (6 bases). With 10 bases removed from V and 4 bases from J, the gap between germline ends came to 13 bases. The CDR3 is made up of 12 amino acids. CDR1 and CDR2 from the germline V gene are ENHRY and SYGVKD.

The rearrangement joins TRBV12-3 or TRBV12-4 to TRBJ2-3; D is unclear. The CDR3 is made up of 14 amino acids. V was clipped by 5 bases and J by 5 bases, with 14 bases between them. This CDR3 reads CASSLDPNGDTQYF. DNA of the CDR3: TGTGCCAGCAGTCTCGACCCGAATGGAGATACGCAGTATTTT.

This chain links TRBV5-5 with TRBJ1-3; possibly TRBD1 for D (5 bases). Germline CDR1 and CDR2: SGHKS and YYEKEE (reference sequence). V shed 0 bases and J shed 0 bases, with 7 bases lying between them. The length of the CDR3 is 15 residues. The CDR3 region has the DNA TGTGCCAGCAGCTTGGAGGGGTACTCTGGAAACACCATATATTTT. Amino acid sequence: CASSLEGYSGNTIYF.

About this clonotype: With a much larger clone just one base away, this may be a read error. This chain connects TRBV7-2 to TRBJ1-5; TRBD1 matches 7 bases. Looked up from germline, CDR1 is SGHTA and CDR2 is FQGNSA. The CDR3 extends over 16 amino acids. With V trimmed by 5 bases and J by 4 bases, 11 bases remained unmatched. The CDR3 protein is CASSRSGTVRNQPQHF. The CDR3 coding sequence is TGTGCCAGCAGCCGATCCGGGACAGTGCGAAATCAGCCCCAGCATTTT.

In this sample, this clonotype turned up a few times. The rearrangement uses TRBV7-6 and TRBJ2-7, with 10 bases matching TRBD2. Germline CDR1 SGHVS, CDR2 FNYEAQ. V shed 2 bases, J shed 2 bases, and the junction held 9 bases outside the gene matches. The CDR3 extends over 17 amino acids. DNA of the CDR3: TGTGCCAGCAGCTTAAGTAGTGGGCTAGCGGGGGCCTACGAGCAGTACTTC. This encodes CASSLSSGLAGAYEQYF. The full variable domain, its missing parts supplied by reference TRBV7-6 and TRBJ2-7, is GAGVSQSPRYKVTKRGQDVALRCDPISGHVSLYWYRQALGQGPEFLTYFNYEAQQDKSGLPNDRFSAERPEGSISTLTIQRTEQRDSAMYRCASSLSSGLAGAYEQYFGPGTRLTVT.

The gene calls are TRBV7-3 and TRBJ2-5; D perhaps matches TRBD2 (6 bases). Per germline, CDR1 SGHTA and CDR2 FQGTGA. V was shortened by 5 bases and J by 6 bases, with 16 bases between the two germline ends. This CDR3 has 14 amino acids. The CDR3 DNA follows: TGTGCCAGCAGCACATCCACTAGCAAACAGACCCAGTACTTC. This translates into CASSTSTSKQTQYF.

The rearrangement uses TRBV20-1 and TRBJ1-1, with 11 nucleotides matching TRBD1. CDR3 length: 14 amino acids. Germline CDR1 reads DFQATT; CDR2 reads SNEGSKA (reference sequence). Trimming removed 3 bases from V and 4 bases from J; junction bases left unmatched: 4. CDR3 loop: CSASWGTGGTEAFF. The CDR3, as DNA: TGCAGTGCTAGTTGGGGGACAGGGGGCACTGAAGCTTTCTTT.

The V gene is TRBV27, the J gene TRBJ1-2; possible D gene TRBD1, 6 bases. Per the germline V gene, CDR1 is MNHEY and CDR2 is SMNVEV (reference sequence). The CDR3 extends over 16 amino acids. With 1 base removed from V and 8 bases from J, the gap between germline ends came to 20 bases. The DNA of the CDR3 is TGTGCCAGCAGTTTATATGGCGGACAGAGCCAATGGGGCTACACCTTC. Its protein product is CASSLYGGQSQWGYTF.

The chain links TRBV6-4 to TRBJ2-1, with D perhaps given as TRBD1 or TRBD2 (5 bases each). Germline V CDR1 and CDR2: MRHNA, SNTAGT. The CDR3 sequence is 18 residues long. Trimming cost V 0 bases and J 1 base, with 16 bases left between them. The CDR3 nucleotides are TGTGCCAGCAGTGACTCCTCAGGGCCCGGGGAATCCTACAATGAGCAGTTCTTC. Encoded protein: CASSDSSGPGESYNEQFF.

With respect to this clonotype: The final CDR3 position lacks the conserved phenylalanine or tryptophan, pointing to a likely read error. The chain employs TRBV28 and TRBJ2-1; TRBD2 aligns across 8 bases. V was pared by 7 bases and J by 0 bases, with 5 bases of the junction left unmatched. Germline V gene data show CDR1 as MDHEN and CDR2 as SYDVKM. The CDR3 has 15 amino acids. CDR3 sequence reads: CASTLAGLSYNEQFL. CDR3 nucleotides: TGTGCCAGCACCTTAGCGGGACTCTCCTACAATGAGCAGTTCTTA.

The rearrangement uses TRBV11-2 and TRBJ2-1, with TRBD1 as a possible D gene (5 bases). The germline gives CDR1 SGHAT, CDR2 FQNNGV. V lost 1 base and J 2 bases, leaving 6 bases between the germline ends. The CDR3 has 14 residues. The CDR3 loop is CASSLGTTYNEQFF. CDR3 DNA: TGTGCCAGCAGCTTAGGGACAACCTACAATGAGCAGTTCTTC.

The J gene is TRBJ2-3, the V gene TRBV28; D gene uncertain. Germline V gene sequence: CDR1 MDHEN, CDR2 SYDVKM. V shed 3 bases and J shed 4 bases, with 14 bases lying between them. The CDR3 runs 15 residues. In DNA, the CDR3 is TGTGCCAGCAGTTTGGATTTTCGGTTCCCAGATACGCAGTATTTT. Translated: CASSLDFRFPDTQYF.

This clonotype was seen only a few times. The chain employs TRBV12-3 or TRBV12-4 and TRBJ1-3, with TRBD1 as a possible D gene (6 bases). The ends were cut back, 1 base at V and 0 bases at J, with 16 bases in the middle. This CDR3 has 18 amino acids. DNA for the CDR3: TGTGCCAGCAGTTTAGTTTTGGGGGGGCAAACCTCTGGAAACACCATATATTTT. Encoded protein: CASSLVLGGQTSGNTIYF.

The rearrangement uses TRBV20-1 and TRBJ2-2; tentative D call: TRBD1 (6 bases). The CDR3 is 15 residues long. V lost 6 bases, J lost 3 bases, and 17 bases lay in between. Germline V gene sequence: CDR1 DFQATT, CDR2 SNEGSKA (reference sequence). CDR3 amino acids: CSANSRQDHTGELFF. The CDR3 nucleotides are TGCAGTGCGAACTCTCGACAGGATCACACCGGGGAGCTGTTTTTT.

The CDR3 DNA reads TGTGCCAGCAGTTACCCCCCACTAGCGGGAGATCACACAGATACGCAGTATTTT. Translated, it gives CASSYPPLAGDHTDTQYF. The chain has TRBV6-6 and TRBJ2-3; 11 nucleotides line up with TRBD2. V trimming: 2 bases; J trimming: 2 bases; junction bases outside the gene matches: 9. The CDR3 consists of 18 residues. Germline V CDR1 and CDR2: MNHNY, SVGAGI (reference sequence).

The chain couples TRBV20-1 to TRBJ2-7; 8 nucleotides line up with TRBD1. Germline lookup yields CDR1 DFQATT and CDR2 SNEGSKA (reference sequence). The junction had 8 bases not matched to a gene; V was cut back by 5 bases and J by 2 bases. The CDR3 is made up of 14 amino acids. CDR3 DNA: TGCAGTGCTGACACGGACAGGGACCCCTACGAGCAGTACTTC. This gives the protein CSADTDRDPYEQYF.

This clonotype was counted a few times. The J gene is TRBJ2-1, the V gene TRBV5-4, with a possible D match to TRBD1 (5 bases). The CDR3 extends over 12 amino acids. Germline V gene lookup returns CDR1 SGHNT and CDR2 YYREEE (reference sequence). V gave up 1 base and J gave up 8 bases, with 7 bases separating them. In DNA form, the CDR3 reads TGTGCCAGCAGCTTGCCCAGGGATGAGCAGTTCTTC. It is translated as CASSLPRDEQFF.

This clonotype appeared many times. The chain carries TRBV20-1 and TRBJ2-5; no clear D gene. There are 11 residues in the CDR3. V dropped 6 bases and J dropped 1 base, with 6 bases sitting between them. The germline gives CDR1 DFQATT, CDR2 SNEGSKA (reference sequence). CDR3 region: CSAGPQETQYF. CDR3 sequence (DNA): TGCAGTGCCGGCCCCCAAGAGACCCAGTACTTC.